This TCR beta chain was retrieved from a study of regulatory T cells in long-lasting Graves disease. This clonotype was observed many times. Its matching antigen is unknown. General observations from the study: Accuracy could have been hurt by small sample size.

Time point here: persistent/refractory GD, antithyroid drugs over 5 years with positive TRAb. Extracted PBMC RNA gave rise to the TCR library. In building TCR beta libraries, iRepertoire HTBI primers were used together with Arm-PCR of CDR3 regions. Each CDR3 protein gets one entry after TCRdb re-called the multiplex PCR reads with MiXCR. The table includes around 460,000 distinct CDR3 sequences, around a fifth detected once. The starting material was peripheral blood mononuclear cells (PBMCs), obtained when the disease was refractory, from a patient treated with antithyroid drugs. This TCR was sampled from a female donor with Graves disease.

The CDR3: CASSGPGLRNTEAFF. The DNA of the CDR3 is TGTGCCAGCAGTGGTCCGGGACTGAGGAACACTGAAGCTTTCTTT. V gene TRBV6-1 combines with J gene TRBJ1-1; D is perhaps TRBD1 (5 bases). The CDR3 loop spans 15 amino acids. Looked up from germline, CDR1 is MNHNS and CDR2 is SASEGT. The V and J ends lost 4 bases and 1 base respectively, with 13 bases between them.